This TCR beta chain stems from a study of post-analysis software for immune sequencing data. Study observations and caveats: Controls significantly exceeded multiple sclerosis patients in normalized Chao1 diversity. Patients used five TRBV segments, including TRBV5-6, TRBV5-1 and TRBV20-1, more often than controls.

Presence of unique molecular identifiers characterized the TCR beta cDNA libraries. TCRdb re-analysed the PCR reads in MiXCR, keeping a single row per CDR3 protein. The repertoire includes 800,000 to 950,000 distinct CDR3 sequences, roughly 50% of them detected once, and 4.6% sits in the top ten. Points on this clonotype: Its antigen is unidentified. One end of the junction is discordant with germline, which a read error may explain.

The germline V gene encodes CDR1 SQVTM and CDR2 ANQGSEA. The CDR3 consists of 15 residues. Sequenced: blood. The J gene is TRBJ2-1, the V gene TRBV29-1, with TRBD2 matching 10 bases. The sequence was collected from a girl aged 10-17 years with multiple sclerosis. In DNA, the CDR3 is TGCAGCGTAGAAGGCACTAGCGGGGACTACAATGAGCAGTTCTTC. It yields the protein CSVEGTSGDYNEQFF.